These 13 T cell receptor beta chains were all obtained from the same sample, sequenced in a study of shared clonotypes between healthy human individuals (dated by TCRdb to about 2020). The library was obtained by the immunoSEQ multiplex PCR assay. TCRdb obtained this table from immuneACCESS and retained in-frame rearrangements with V and J assigned. These tables miss some clones; where compared with another copy, unresolved V genes account for less than half of the shortfall, and the remainder is unexplained. The sample table contains approximately 980,000 clones; only one count was recorded for about three quarters of them. The top ten hold approximately 1.5% of the sample. The sequencing sample was made of memory CD4+ T cells sorted from blood. Interpreted using the paper, the cell subset or site label stands for: CD45RA-negative fraction. The receptors were gathered from a man younger than 35 in good health.

The chain uses TRBV7-2 and TRBJ1-2, with D hard to call. CDR1 SGHTA and CDR2 FQGNSA come from the germline V gene. The CDR3 consists of 14 residues. The germline V and J ends were trimmed by 8 bases and 1 base, with 14 bases remaining between them. Written as DNA, the CDR3 is TGTGCCAGCCGTGCCGAATTCCTTAACTATGGCTACACCTTC. It codes for CASRAEFLNYGYTF.

CDR3 nucleotides: TGTGCCAGCAGCGTAGGTCAGAAAGCAACTAATGAAAAACTGTTTTTT. This sequence encodes CASSVGQKATNEKLFF. The chain employs TRBV9 and TRBJ1-4; D not certain. The ends were cut back, 0 bases at V and 0 bases at J, with 9 bases in the middle. The CDR3 runs 16 residues. Germline CDR1 SGDLS, CDR2 YYNGEE. The full variable domain, with the rest looked up from reference TRBV9 and TRBJ1-4, is DSGVTQTPKHLITATGQRVTLRCSPRSGDLSVYWYQQSLDQGLQFLIQYYNGEERAKGNILERFSAQQFPDLHSELNLSSLELGDSALYFCASSVGQKATNEKLFFGSGTQLSVL.

This chain uses TRBV6-5 with TRBJ2-3; D remains ambiguous. Trimming cost V 4 bases and J 4 bases, with 9 bases left between them. Germline V gene data show CDR1 as MNHEY and CDR2 as SVGAGI. CDR3 length: 13 amino acids. The CDR3 sequence: CASSSWNADTQYF. CDR3 DNA sequence: TGTGCCAGCAGTTCCTGGAACGCAGATACGCAGTATTTT.

The rearrangement joins TRBV7-2 to TRBJ2-5; 7 positions match TRBD2. This CDR3 is 15 amino acids long. Per the germline V gene, CDR1 is SGHTA and CDR2 is FQGNSA. The ends lost 5 bases at V and 1 base at J; junction bases unmatched: 7. CDR3 region: CASSPVAGAQETQYF. The CDR3 bases are TGTGCCAGCAGCCCCGTTGCGGGAGCCCAAGAGACCCAGTACTTC.

The rearrangement uses TRBV5-5 and TRBJ1-5, with D uncertain. V dropped 1 base and J dropped 5 bases, with 19 bases sitting between them. The CDR3 extends over 17 amino acids. Germline CDR1 SGHKS, CDR2 YYEKEE (reference sequence). CDR3 sequence: CASSLIWVPQRDQPQHF. CDR3 DNA sequence: TGTGCCAGCAGCTTGATCTGGGTCCCGCAACGAGATCAGCCCCAGCATTTT. The full variable domain, in which reference TRBV5-5 and TRBJ1-5 provide the parts outside the CDR3, is DAGVTQSPTHLIKTRGQQVTLRCSPISGHKSVSWYQQVLGQGPQFIFQYYEKEERGRGNFPDRFSARQFPNYSSELNVNALLLGDSALYLCASSLIWVPQRDQPQHFGDGTRLSIL.

This chain uses TRBV5-1 with TRBJ1-4; no clear D gene. Germline CDR1 SGHRS, CDR2 YFSETQ. The CDR3 covers 13 residues. With 5 bases removed from V and 0 bases from J, the gap between germline ends came to 5 bases. The CDR3 DNA reads as TGCGCCAGCAGTGGTGCAACTAATGAAAAACTGTTTTTT. It yields the protein CASSGATNEKLFF.

This clone was seen only once. V is TRBV5-1 and J is TRBJ1-1; 7 bases fit TRBD1. Losses at the gene ends were 0 bases for V and 1 base for J; bases not matched to a gene: 9. Germline V gene lookup returns CDR1 SGHRS and CDR2 YFSETQ. The CDR3 consists of 17 residues. CDR3 sequence: CASSLGTGTDKNTEAFF. The CDR3 bases are TGCGCCAGCAGCTTGGGGACCGGGACAGATAAGAACACTGAAGCTTTCTTT.

This chain connects TRBV9 to TRBJ2-5; D is undetermined. The CDR3 extends over 14 amino acids. V was clipped by 0 bases and J by 3 bases, with 9 bases between them. The germline V gene has CDR1 SGDLS and CDR2 YYNGEE. In nucleotides, the CDR3 is TGTGCCAGCAGCGTAGGGGCAGCGAAAGAGACCCAGTACTTC. It yields the protein CASSVGAAKETQYF.

This sequence joins TRBV14 and TRBJ2-2, with 7 bases that match TRBD2. Trimming cost V 4 bases and J 4 bases; bases outside gene matches: 3. The germline gives CDR1 SGHDN, CDR2 FVKESK. This CDR3 is built from 14 residues. CDR3 region: CASSRGLITGELFF. The CDR3 DNA is TGTGCCAGCAGCCGGGGACTAATCACCGGGGAGCTGTTTTTT. The full variable domain, its missing parts supplied by reference TRBV14 and TRBJ2-2, is EAGVTQFPSHSVIEKGQTVTLRCDPISGHDNLYWYRRVMGKEIKFLLHFVKESKQDESGMPNNRFLAERTGGTYSTLKVQPAELEDSGVYFCASSRGLITGELFFGEGSRLTVL.

The chain uses TRBV28 and TRBJ2-5, with TRBD2 matching over 14 bases. The CDR3 loop spans 17 amino acids. V shed 5 bases, J shed 4 bases, and the junction held 9 bases outside the gene matches. Germline V gives CDR1 MDHEN, CDR2 SYDVKM. The CDR3, as DNA: TGTGCCAGCAGTCCATCCACCGGGACTAGCGGGGGAGAGACCCAGTACTTC. Residues: CASSPSTGTSGGETQYF.

This chain uses TRBV2 with TRBJ1-1; D not resolved. The CDR3 is 14 amino acids. V dropped 7 bases and J dropped 0 bases, with 12 bases sitting between them. Germline CDR1 and CDR2: SNHLY and FYNNEI. This CDR3 is CASTVGAVNTEAFF. The DNA for the CDR3 is TGTGCCAGCACAGTCGGCGCAGTGAACACTGAAGCTTTCTTT. Based on the CDR3 plus reference TRBV2 and TRBJ1-1, the full variable domain is EPEVTQTPSHQVTQMGQEVILRCVPISNHLYFYWYRQILGQKVEFLVSFYNNEISEKSEIFDDQFSVERPDGSNFTLKIRSTKLEDSAMYFCASTVGAVNTEAFFGQGTRLTVV.

On this clone: Other DNA sequences in the same sample also yield this CDR3. The chain uses TRBV5-4 and TRBJ2-5; D unclear. The CDR3 has 13 amino acids. Germline V gives CDR1 SGHNT, CDR2 YYREEE (reference sequence). V was clipped by 0 bases and J by 5 bases, with 8 bases between them. The CDR3 nucleotides read TGTGCCAGCAGCTTGGTCCTGGGGGAGACCCAGTACTTC. It is translated as CASSLVLGETQYF.

This clone has a handful of counts. CDR3 bases: TGTGCCAGCAGCTTTGACAGGGACGGTAATTCACCCCTCCACTTT. Its translation is CASSFDRDGNSPLHF. The V and J genes are TRBV7-9 and TRBJ1-6; TRBD1 matches 7 bases. J lost 6 bases, V lost 3 bases, and 5 bases had no gene match. This CDR3 spans 15 amino acids. Germline V gives CDR1 SEHNR, CDR2 FQNEAQ (reference sequence).